This TCR beta chain was documented in a study of beta chain features in type 1 diabetes. Study-level information: Similarity in age, gender and cell yields was seen between patients and healthy donors. General study results and limits: Relative to healthy donors, patients appeared to have naive, central memory and Treg TCRB repertoires that were more similar.

This clone was seen more than once but under ten times. No antigen is known for it. Expressed TCRB transcripts got sequenced, as all isolated RNA was reverse transcribed. Sequencing was performed with immunoSEQ multiplex PCR; in TCRdb, only in-frame clones are kept and a portion is missing. The data contain 900,000 or so clones, around a sixth of them singletons. Sorting produced populations that all topped 95% purity. The V end lost 4 bases, the J end lost 3 bases, and 13 bases lay between the germline ends. Germline loops: CDR1 SGHTA, CDR2 FQGNSA. The CDR3 extends over 14 amino acids. The specimen was naive CD4+ T cells from blood. This clonotype originated in a woman younger than 30 in good health. V is TRBV7-2 and J is TRBJ2-7; maybe TRBD2 (6 bases). This CDR3 is CASSSKGLVYEQYF. Written as DNA, the CDR3 is TGTGCCAGCAGCTCCAAGGGACTTGTCTACGAGCAGTACTTC.